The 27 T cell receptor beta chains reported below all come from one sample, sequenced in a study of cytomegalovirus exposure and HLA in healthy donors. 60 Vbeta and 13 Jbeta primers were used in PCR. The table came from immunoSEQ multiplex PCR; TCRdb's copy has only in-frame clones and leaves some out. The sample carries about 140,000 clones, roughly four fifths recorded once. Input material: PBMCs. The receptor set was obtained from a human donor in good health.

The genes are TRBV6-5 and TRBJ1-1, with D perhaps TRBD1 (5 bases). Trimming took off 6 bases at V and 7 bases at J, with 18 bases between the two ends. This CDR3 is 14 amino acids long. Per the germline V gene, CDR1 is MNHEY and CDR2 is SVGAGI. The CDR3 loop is CASSLSGGGDEAFF. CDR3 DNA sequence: TGTGCCAGCAGCCTATCCGGGGGAGGAGATGAAGCTTTCTTT.

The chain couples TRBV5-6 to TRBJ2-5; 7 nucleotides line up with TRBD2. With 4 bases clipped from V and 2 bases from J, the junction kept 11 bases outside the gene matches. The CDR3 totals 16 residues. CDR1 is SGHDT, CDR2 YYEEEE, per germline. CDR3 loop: CASSLRGGPEQETQYF. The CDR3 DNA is TGTGCCAGCAGCCTTCGCGGGGGACCCGAACAAGAGACCCAGTACTTC.

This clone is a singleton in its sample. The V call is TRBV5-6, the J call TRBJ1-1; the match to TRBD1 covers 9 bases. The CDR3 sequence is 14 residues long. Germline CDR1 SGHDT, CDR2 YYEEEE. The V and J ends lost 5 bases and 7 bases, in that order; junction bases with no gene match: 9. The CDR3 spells CASRAGTGLGEAFF. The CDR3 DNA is TGTGCCAGCAGGGCCGGGACAGGGTTGGGTGAAGCTTTCTTT.

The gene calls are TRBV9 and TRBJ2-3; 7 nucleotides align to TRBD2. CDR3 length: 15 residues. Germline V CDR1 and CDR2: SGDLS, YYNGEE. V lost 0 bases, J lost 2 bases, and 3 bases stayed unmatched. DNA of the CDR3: TGTGCCAGCAGCGTAGTAGCGGGCCTCACAGATACGCAGTATTTT. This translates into CASSVVAGLTDTQYF.

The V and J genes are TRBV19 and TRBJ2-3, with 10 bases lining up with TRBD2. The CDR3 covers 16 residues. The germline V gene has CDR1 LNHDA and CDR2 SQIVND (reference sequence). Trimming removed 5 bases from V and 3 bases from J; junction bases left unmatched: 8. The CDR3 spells CASSFPSGGPTDTQYF. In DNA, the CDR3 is TGTGCCAGTAGTTTCCCTAGCGGGGGCCCGACAGATACGCAGTATTTT.

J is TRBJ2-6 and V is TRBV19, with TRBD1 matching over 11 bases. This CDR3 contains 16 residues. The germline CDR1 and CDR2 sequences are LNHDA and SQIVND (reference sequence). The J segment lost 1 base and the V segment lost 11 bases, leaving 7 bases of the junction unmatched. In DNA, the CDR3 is TGTGCCTCTCGGGACAGGGGGTATTCTGGGGCCAACGTCCTGACTTTC. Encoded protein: CASRDRGYSGANVLTF.

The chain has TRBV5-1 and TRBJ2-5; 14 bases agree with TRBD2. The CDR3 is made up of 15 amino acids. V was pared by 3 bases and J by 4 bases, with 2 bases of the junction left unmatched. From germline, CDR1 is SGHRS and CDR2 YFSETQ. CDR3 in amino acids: CASSSGLAGVETQYF. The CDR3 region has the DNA TGCGCCAGCAGCTCGGGACTAGCGGGAGTAGAGACCCAGTACTTC.

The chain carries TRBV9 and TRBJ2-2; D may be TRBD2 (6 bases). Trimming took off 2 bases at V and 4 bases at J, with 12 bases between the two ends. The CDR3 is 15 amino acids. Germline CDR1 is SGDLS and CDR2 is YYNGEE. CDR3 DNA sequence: TGTGCCAGCAGCGTGGACTACCTCGGCACCGGGGAGCTGTTTTTT. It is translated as CASSVDYLGTGELFF.

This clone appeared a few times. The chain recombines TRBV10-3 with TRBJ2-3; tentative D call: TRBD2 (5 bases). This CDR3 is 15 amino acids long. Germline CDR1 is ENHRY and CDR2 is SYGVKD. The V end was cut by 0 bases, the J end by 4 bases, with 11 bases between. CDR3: CAISESRRSSDTQYF. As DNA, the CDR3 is TGTGCCATCAGTGAGTCGAGGAGGTCTTCAGATACGCAGTATTTT.

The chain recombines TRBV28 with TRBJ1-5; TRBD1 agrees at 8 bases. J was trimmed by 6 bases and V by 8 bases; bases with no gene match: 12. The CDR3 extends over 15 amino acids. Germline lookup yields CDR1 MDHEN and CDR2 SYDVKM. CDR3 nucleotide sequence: TGTGCCAGCCAGAGGGAACAGGGGGGAGGTCAGCCCCAGCATTTT. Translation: CASQREQGGGQPQHF.

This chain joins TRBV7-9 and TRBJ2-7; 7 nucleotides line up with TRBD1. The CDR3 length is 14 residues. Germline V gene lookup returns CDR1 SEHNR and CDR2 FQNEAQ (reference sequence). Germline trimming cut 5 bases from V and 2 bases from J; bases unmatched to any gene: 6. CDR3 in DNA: TGTGCCAGCAGCAGCAAGGACAGGCCCTACGAGCAGTACTTC. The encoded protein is CASSSKDRPYEQYF.

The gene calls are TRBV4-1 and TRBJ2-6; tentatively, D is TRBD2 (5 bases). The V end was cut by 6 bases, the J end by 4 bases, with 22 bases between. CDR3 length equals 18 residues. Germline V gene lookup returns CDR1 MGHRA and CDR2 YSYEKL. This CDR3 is CASRPTFQQLAGANVLTF. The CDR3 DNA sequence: TGCGCCAGCAGACCCACGTTCCAACAATTAGCGGGGGCCAACGTCCTGACTTTC.

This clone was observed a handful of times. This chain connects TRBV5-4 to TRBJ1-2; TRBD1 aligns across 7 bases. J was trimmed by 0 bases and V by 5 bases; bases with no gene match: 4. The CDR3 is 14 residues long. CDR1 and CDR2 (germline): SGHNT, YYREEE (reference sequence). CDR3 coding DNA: TGTGCCAGCAGGGGGGACAGCCCTAACTATGGCTACACCTTC. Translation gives CASRGDSPNYGYTF.

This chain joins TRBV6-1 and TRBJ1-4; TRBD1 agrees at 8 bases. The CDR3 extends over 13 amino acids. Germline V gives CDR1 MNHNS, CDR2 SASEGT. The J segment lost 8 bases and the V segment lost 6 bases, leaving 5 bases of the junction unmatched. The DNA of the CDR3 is TGTGCCAGCAGCCGGACAGGGAGGGAAAAACTGTTTTTT. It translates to CASSRTGREKLFF.

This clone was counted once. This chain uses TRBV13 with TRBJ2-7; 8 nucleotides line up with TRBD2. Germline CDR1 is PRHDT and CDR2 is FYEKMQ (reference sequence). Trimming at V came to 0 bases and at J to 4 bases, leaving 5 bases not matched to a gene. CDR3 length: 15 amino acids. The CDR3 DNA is TGTGCCAGCAGCTTAGGGGCCGCGGGAGGTTACGAGCAGTACTTC. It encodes CASSLGAAGGYEQYF.

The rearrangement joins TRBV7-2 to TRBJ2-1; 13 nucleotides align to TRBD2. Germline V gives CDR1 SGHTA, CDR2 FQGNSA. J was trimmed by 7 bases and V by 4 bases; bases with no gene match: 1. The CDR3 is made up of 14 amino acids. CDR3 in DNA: TGTGCCAGCAGCTGGACTAGCGGGAGAAATGAGCAGTTCTTC. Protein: CASSWTSGRNEQFF.

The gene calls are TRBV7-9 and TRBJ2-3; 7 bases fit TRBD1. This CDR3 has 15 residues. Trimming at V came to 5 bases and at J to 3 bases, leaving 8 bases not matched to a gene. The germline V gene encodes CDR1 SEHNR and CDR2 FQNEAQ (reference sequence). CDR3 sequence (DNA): TGTGCCAGCAGCCCAACCGGGACAGAAACAGATACGCAGTATTTT. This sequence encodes CASSPTGTETDTQYF.

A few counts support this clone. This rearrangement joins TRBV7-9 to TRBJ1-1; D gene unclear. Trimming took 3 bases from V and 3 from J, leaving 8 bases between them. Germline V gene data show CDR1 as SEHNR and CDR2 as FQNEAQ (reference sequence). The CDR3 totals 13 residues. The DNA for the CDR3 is TGTGCCAGCAGCTTTCGGGGTTACACTGAAGCTTTCTTT. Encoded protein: CASSFRGYTEAFF.

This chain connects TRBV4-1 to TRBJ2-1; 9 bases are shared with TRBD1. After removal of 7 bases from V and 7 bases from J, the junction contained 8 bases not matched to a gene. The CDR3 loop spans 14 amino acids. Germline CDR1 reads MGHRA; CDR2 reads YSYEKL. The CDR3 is CASTPGTGKNEQFF. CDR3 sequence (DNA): TGCGCCAGCACCCCGGGGACAGGGAAAAATGAGCAGTTCTTC.

CDR3 protein: CASSYSSGGFTDTQYF. The DNA of the CDR3 is TGTGCCAGTAGTTATTCGAGCGGGGGATTCACAGATACGCAGTATTTT. This chain joins TRBV19 and TRBJ2-3; 8 bases match TRBD2. This CDR3 comprises 16 residues. The trim removed 5 bases at V and 2 bases at J, leaving 9 bases unmatched. Germline CDR1 LNHDA, CDR2 SQIVND (reference sequence).

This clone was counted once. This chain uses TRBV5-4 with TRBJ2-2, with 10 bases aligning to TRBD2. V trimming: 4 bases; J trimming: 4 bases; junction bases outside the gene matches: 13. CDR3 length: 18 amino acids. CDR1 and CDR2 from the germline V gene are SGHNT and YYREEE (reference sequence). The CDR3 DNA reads TGTGCCAGCAGCGCCCCGGGACTAGCGCCCCAGGCCACCGGGGAGCTGTTTTTT. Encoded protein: CASSAPGLAPQATGELFF.

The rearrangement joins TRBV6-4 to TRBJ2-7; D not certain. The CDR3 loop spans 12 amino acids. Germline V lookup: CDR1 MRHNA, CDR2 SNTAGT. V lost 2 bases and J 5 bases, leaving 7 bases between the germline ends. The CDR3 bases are TGTGCCAGCAGTGACCCCTGTGACGAGCAGTACTTC. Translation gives CASSDPCDEQYF.

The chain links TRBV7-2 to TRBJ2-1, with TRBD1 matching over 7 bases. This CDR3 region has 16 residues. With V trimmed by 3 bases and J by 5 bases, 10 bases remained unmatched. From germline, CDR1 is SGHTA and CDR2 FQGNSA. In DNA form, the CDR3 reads TGTGCCAGCAGCTTTCCGGGACAGCGCCTTAACAATGAGCAGTTCTTC. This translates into CASSFPGQRLNNEQFF. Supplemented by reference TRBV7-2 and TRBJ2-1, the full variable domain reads GAGVSQSPSNKVTEKGKDVELRCDPISGHTALYWYRQSLGQGLEFLIYFQGNSAPDKSGLPSDRFSAERTGGSVSTLTIQRTQQEDSAVYLCASSFPGQRLNNEQFFGPGTRLTVL.

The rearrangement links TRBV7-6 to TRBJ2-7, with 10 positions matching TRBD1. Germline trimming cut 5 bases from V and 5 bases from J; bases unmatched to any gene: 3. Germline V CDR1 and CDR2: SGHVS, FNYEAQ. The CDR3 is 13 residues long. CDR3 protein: CASSPGQGNEQYF. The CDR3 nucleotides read TGTGCCAGCAGCCCGGGACAGGGGAACGAGCAGTACTTC.

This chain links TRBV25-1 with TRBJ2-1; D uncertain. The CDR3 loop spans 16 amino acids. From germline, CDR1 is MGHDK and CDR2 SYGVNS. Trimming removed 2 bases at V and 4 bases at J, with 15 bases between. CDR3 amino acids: CASSEGPLPPYNEQFF. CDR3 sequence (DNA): TGTGCCAGCAGTGAAGGTCCCCTACCACCTTACAATGAGCAGTTCTTC.

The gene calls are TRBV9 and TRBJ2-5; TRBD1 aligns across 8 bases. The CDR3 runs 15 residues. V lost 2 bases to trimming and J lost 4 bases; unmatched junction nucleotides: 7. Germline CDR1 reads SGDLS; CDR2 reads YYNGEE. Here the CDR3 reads CASSVTDRAGETQYF. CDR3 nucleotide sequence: TGTGCCAGCAGCGTTACGGACAGGGCGGGAGAGACCCAGTACTTC.

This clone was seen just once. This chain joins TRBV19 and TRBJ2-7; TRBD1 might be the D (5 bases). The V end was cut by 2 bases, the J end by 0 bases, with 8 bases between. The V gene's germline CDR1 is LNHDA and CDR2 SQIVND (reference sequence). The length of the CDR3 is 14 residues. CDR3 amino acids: CASSIRDSSYEQYF. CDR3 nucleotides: TGTGCCAGTAGTATACGAGACAGCTCCTACGAGCAGTACTTC.